Described below is a single T cell receptor (beta chain) sequence and its context. Compared with germline, one end of the junction differs, possibly owing to a read error. Germline V CDR1 and CDR2: MNHEY, SVGAGI. This CDR3 has 12 residues. This sample was included in a study of cytomegalovirus exposure and HLA in healthy donors. PCR amplification relied on 60 Vbeta primers (plus 13 Jbeta primers). Clones were sequenced by immunoSEQ multiplex PCR, and TCRdb holds only the in-frame ones, with some missing. Of about 160,000 clones listed, around 85% are singletons. What was sequenced was PBMCs. The source of this sequence is a man aged 50 or older in good health and CMV-seropositive. The chain carries TRBV6-5 and TRBJ2-6, with TRBD2 matching 7 bases. The CDR3 DNA follows: TGTGCCAGCAGCCGGGGGGACAACGTCCTGACTTTC. It specifies CASSRGDNVLTF.